Listed here is a single TCR beta chain. This sample is drawn from a study of control samples from healthy donors and cancer patients. TCRdb's table, derived via immunoSEQ multiplex PCR, lists solely in-frame clones and lacks some. The data hold fewer than 110,000 clones, with roughly 91% observed a single time. The CDR3 sequence is 16 residues long. With V trimmed by 1 base and J by 6 bases, 9 bases remained unmatched. The germline gives CDR1 SGHTA, CDR2 FQGTGA. Sequenced: PBMCs. The chain employs TRBV7-3 and TRBJ2-3, with 8 bases lining up with TRBD1. This clonotype originated in a man in his sixties with lung cancer. The CDR3 DNA sequence: TGTGCCAGCAGCTTAATCGGGACAGGTGGAGGGGATACGCAGTATTTT. It translates to CASSLIGTGGGDTQYF.